The next 25 T cell receptor beta chains were all read from a single sample in a study of T-cell reconstitution after alpha-beta-depleted transplantation in children. The authors prepared the TCRbeta library with unique molecular identifiers. TCRdb analysed the PCR reads with MiXCR anew, one entry per CDR3 protein. The sample yields 55,000 to 65,000 distinct CDR3 sequences, approximately 43% seen once. Here the sequenced sample was PBMCs, mostly from graft donor cells, taken 360 days after TCRalphabeta/CD19-depleted stem cell transplant. The receptors were gathered from a male patient between 10 and 17 years old who had a stem cell transplant for acute lymphoblastic leukemia, so the T cells may come from the graft donor.

The V and J genes are TRBV6-2 or TRBV6-3 and TRBJ2-6; D is uncertain. The CDR3 totals 15 residues. Germline V CDR1 and CDR2: MNHEY, SVGEGT. V was cut by 2 bases and J by 0 bases, with 5 bases left in between. CDR3: CASSYAPSGANVLTF. Written as DNA, the CDR3 is TGTGCCAGCAGTTACGCACCCTCTGGGGCCAACGTCCTGACTTTC.

The rearrangement links TRBV7-2 to TRBJ2-7; D not certain. Germline CDR1 and CDR2: SGHTA and FQGNSA. The V end lost 2 bases, the J end lost 2 bases, and 13 bases lay between the germline ends. The CDR3 runs to 15 residues. The CDR3 bases are TGTGCCAGCAGCTTATGGTGGGAAATGGCCTACGAGCAGTACTTC. This encodes CASSLWWEMAYEQYF.

A single count supports this clonotype. V gene TRBV7-9 combines with J gene TRBJ2-7, with TRBD2 as a possible D gene (6 bases). The V and J ends lost 2 bases and 6 bases respectively, with 14 bases between them. This CDR3 comprises 14 residues. Germline-derived CDR1 and CDR2 are SEHNR and FQNEAQ (reference sequence). The CDR3 DNA is TGTGCCAGCAGCTTAAGGGAGGCACATATCGAGCAGTACTTC. This codes for CASSLREAHIEQYF.

This clonotype was picked up a small number of times. The rearrangement joins TRBV7-3 to TRBJ2-7; no firm D call. Trimming removed 5 bases from V and 3 bases from J, with 11 bases in between. Germline-derived CDR1 and CDR2 are SGHTA and FQGTGA. This CDR3 has 13 residues. CDR3 sequence reads: CASSLYGNYEQYF. Written as DNA, the CDR3 is TGTGCCAGCAGCCTCTACGGAAACTACGAGCAGTACTTC.

The V and J genes are TRBV28 and TRBJ1-5, with 7 bases that match TRBD1. V was clipped by 3 bases and J by 4 bases; unmatched bases: 6. Germline CDR1 is MDHEN and CDR2 is SYDVKM. The CDR3 loop spans 15 amino acids. The CDR3 bases are TGTGCCAGCAGTTTCCTGGGACAGACTAATCAGCCCCAGCATTTT. Amino acids: CASSFLGQTNQPQHF. Complete variable domain (other parts from reference TRBV28 and TRBJ1-5): DVKVTQSSRYLVKRTGEKVFLECVQDMDHENMFWYRQDPGLGLRLIYFSYDVKMKEKGDIPEGYSVSREKKERFSLILESASTNQTSMYLCASSFLGQTNQPQHFGDGTRLSIL.

This clonotype was seen a handful of times. This chain uses TRBV9 with TRBJ2-7; D gene unclear. The V end was cut by 0 bases, the J end by 0 bases, with 13 bases between. CDR3 size: 16 residues. Germline CDR1 is SGDLS and CDR2 is YYNGEE. DNA for the CDR3: TGTGCCAGCAGCGTAGAAGACGCGAGCAACTCCTACGAGCAGTACTTC. It specifies CASSVEDASNSYEQYF.

CDR3 sequence (DNA): TGTGCCAGCTACCAGGGAACGATAGAGACCCAGTACTTC. Translating gives CASYQGTIETQYF. This chain uses TRBV11-2 with TRBJ2-5, with a weak D call TRBD1 (5 bases). In germline, CDR1 is SGHAT, CDR2 FQNNGV. The CDR3 length is 13 residues. Trimming pared 8 bases from V and 4 bases from J, leaving 14 bases between.

The chain couples TRBV20-1 to TRBJ2-7; D ambiguous. With 4 bases removed from V and 2 bases from J, the gap between germline ends came to 12 bases. The CDR3 extends over 13 amino acids. The germline gives CDR1 DFQATT, CDR2 SNEGSKA (reference sequence). CDR3 bases: TGCAGTGCTAATTCCGACCGCACCTACGAGCAGTACTTC. Its translation is CSANSDRTYEQYF.

This clonotype was seen more than once but under ten times. The chain uses TRBV29-1 and TRBJ2-1; tentatively, D is TRBD1 or TRBD2 (6 bases each). CDR3 length: 17 amino acids. Trimming removed 1 base from V and 0 bases from J, with 16 bases in between. CDR1 SQVTM and CDR2 ANQGSEA come from the germline V gene. The CDR3 loop is CSVEGGLAPRSYNEQFF. CDR3 sequence (DNA): TGCAGCGTTGAAGGGGGGCTAGCGCCTCGCTCCTACAATGAGCAGTTCTTC.

This chain joins TRBV9 and TRBJ2-1, with unresolved D. The germline V gene has CDR1 SGDLS and CDR2 YYNGEE. V lost 6 bases to trimming and J lost 5 bases, with 9 bases between them. The CDR3 is 12 amino acids. Written as DNA, the CDR3 is TGTGCCAGCAATCACCCGAACAATGAGCAGTTCTTC. Its translation is CASNHPNNEQFF.

J is TRBJ1-5 and V is TRBV25-1, with D uncertain. Germline V gene data show CDR1 as MGHDK and CDR2 as SYGVNS. The CDR3 is 15 amino acids. Trimming cost V 5 bases and J 1 base, with 12 bases left between them. The CDR3 nucleotides are TGTGCCAGCAGTCTGGGAAGCGGGAGCAATCAGCCCCAGCATTTT. It is translated as CASSLGSGSNQPQHF.

This clonotype has only a few counts. The gene calls are TRBV27 and TRBJ2-7; tentatively, D is TRBD1 (5 bases). The length of the CDR3 is 12 residues. With 8 bases removed from V and 5 bases from J, the gap between germline ends came to 13 bases. CDR1 is MNHEY, CDR2 SMNVEV, per germline (reference sequence). CDR3 protein: CASGQGLNEQYF. The CDR3 DNA reads as TGTGCCAGCGGGCAGGGTTTAAACGAGCAGTACTTC.

To note about this clonotype: Because it lacks the conserved phenylalanine or tryptophan at the end, this CDR3 is likely a read error. This chain connects TRBV28 to TRBJ2-1; 9 bases match TRBD1. Trimming cost V 4 bases and J 5 bases; bases outside gene matches: 6. The CDR3 is made up of 15 amino acids. Per germline, CDR1 MDHEN and CDR2 SYDVKM. The DNA of the CDR3 is TGTGCCAGCAGTTGGGGACAGGGTAACAACAATGAGCAGTTCTCC. It encodes CASSWGQGNNNEQFS.

This clonotype was recorded once. The V gene is TRBV5-1, the J gene TRBJ1-1; 7 bases agree with TRBD1. Germline values: CDR1 SGHRS, CDR2 YFSETQ. CDR3 length: 15 residues. V lost 3 bases and J lost 1; bases outside the gene matches: 6. The DNA for the CDR3 is TGCGCCAGCAGCTGGGTCCAGGGGGAGAACACTGAAGCTTTCTTT. This gives the protein CASSWVQGENTEAFF.

This clonotype was counted between two and nine times. J is TRBJ1-2 and V is TRBV20-1; TRBD1 aligns across 7 bases. CDR1 is DFQATT, CDR2 SNEGSKA, per germline (reference sequence). The CDR3 spans 13 residues. V shed 5 bases, J shed 4 bases, and the junction held 7 bases outside the gene matches. CDR3 sequence (DNA): TGCAGTGCTGGGGGGGACAGTCTCTATGGCTACACCTTC. This translates into CSAGGDSLYGYTF.

There are a few counts of this clonotype. The genes are TRBV20-1 and TRBJ2-1; D is ambiguous. The CDR3 contains 15 residues. Trimming removed 0 bases at V and 2 bases at J, with 11 bases between. Germline V gene lookup returns CDR1 DFQATT and CDR2 SNEGSKA (reference sequence). Here the CDR3 reads CSARDVLGTYNEQFF. The CDR3 bases are TGCAGTGCTAGAGACGTGCTGGGGACCTACAATGAGCAGTTCTTC.

The rearrangement uses TRBV6-2 or TRBV6-3 and TRBJ2-5; TRBD2 agrees at 8 bases. CDR1 is MNHEY and CDR2 is SVGEGT in the germline V gene. CDR3 length equals 15 residues. The trim removed 2 bases at V and 1 base at J, leaving 3 bases unmatched. In nucleotides, the CDR3 is TGTGCCAGCAGTTACCCCGGACTAGCCCAAGAGACCCAGTACTTC. Its translation: CASSYPGLAQETQYF.

This clonotype was counted only a few times. The chain recombines TRBV9 with TRBJ2-7, with 7 bases lining up with TRBD1. The length of the CDR3 is 13 residues. With V trimmed by 0 bases and J by 3 bases, 0 bases remained unmatched. Per the germline V gene, CDR1 is SGDLS and CDR2 is YYNGEE. CDR3 residues: CASSVDRGYEQYF. Written as DNA, the CDR3 is TGTGCCAGCAGCGTAGACAGGGGCTACGAGCAGTACTTC.

V and J are TRBV7-9 and TRBJ1-2; D remains ambiguous. Trimming shortened V by 0 bases and J by 5 bases, and 10 bases separated the two germline ends. Germline CDR1 is SEHNR and CDR2 is FQNEAQ (reference sequence). The CDR3 contains 14 residues. The CDR3 DNA reads TGTGCCAGCAGCTTAGCGAGGAAGCTTTATGGCTACACCTTC. Residues: CASSLARKLYGYTF.

The chain recombines TRBV14 with TRBJ2-1, with 10 bases aligning to TRBD2. V gave up 4 bases and J gave up 5 bases; unmatched junction bases: 8. Germline V gene sequence: CDR1 SGHDN, CDR2 FVKESK. CDR3 length: 16 amino acids. CDR3 bases: TGTGCCAGCAGCCCATACGGGACTAGCGTCAACAATGAGCAGTTCTTC. It codes for CASSPYGTSVNNEQFF.

V is TRBV12-3 or TRBV12-4 and J is TRBJ1-5; TRBD1 might be the D (6 bases). With 2 bases removed from V and 6 bases from J, the gap between germline ends came to 11 bases. The CDR3 has 14 amino acids. The CDR3 is CASSLSTGIQPQHF. In DNA form, the CDR3 reads TGTGCCAGCAGTTTATCCACAGGGATTCAGCCCCAGCATTTT.

This chain joins TRBV29-1 and TRBJ2-7; the D is unclear. Trimming pared 2 bases from V and 3 bases from J, leaving 8 bases between. Germline V gene data show CDR1 as SQVTM and CDR2 as ANQGSEA. The CDR3 extends over 12 amino acids. The CDR3 here is CSVETPFYEQYF. The CDR3 nucleotides read TGCAGCGTTGAAACGCCTTTCTACGAGCAGTACTTC.

This clonotype was recorded many times. The CDR3 sequence is CASKGVRGNEQFF. The CDR3 DNA is TGTGCCAGCAAAGGGGTCAGGGGTAATGAGCAGTTCTTC. This chain joins TRBV2 and TRBJ2-1, with D perhaps TRBD1 (6 bases). CDR1 and CDR2 from the germline V gene are SNHLY and FYNNEI. The CDR3 spans 13 residues. V lost 7 bases and J 7 bases, leaving 14 bases between the germline ends.

This clonotype was counted many times. The V gene is TRBV2, the J gene TRBJ2-3, with D perhaps assigned TRBD1 or TRBD2 (6 bases each). Germline lookup yields CDR1 SNHLY and CDR2 FYNNEI. The CDR3 has 15 residues. Deletions cut 6 bases from V and 4 bases from J, with 17 bases between. The CDR3 spells CASRSGSSGADTQYF. The CDR3 DNA reads as TGTGCCAGCAGATCCGGGAGTTCAGGGGCAGATACGCAGTATTTT.

This sequence joins TRBV2 and TRBJ1-4; 7 bases match TRBD1. The CDR3 sequence is 15 residues long. The germline CDR1 and CDR2 sequences are SNHLY and FYNNEI. The V and J ends lost 3 bases and 5 bases, in that order; junction bases with no gene match: 6. The CDR3 region is CASSDHGTANEKLFF. The CDR3 nucleotides are TGTGCCAGCAGTGACCACGGGACAGCGAATGAAAAACTGTTTTTT.